The 15 T cell receptor beta chains below all came from one sample that was sequenced in a study of OX40 agonist ivuxolimab in advanced cancers. Measured with immunoSEQ multiplex PCR; TCRdb has only the in-frame clones, and not every one. The sample consists of about 96,000 clones, around 91% of them appearing once. Material: CD4+ or CD8+ T cells sorted from blood, obtained in a trial of the OX40 agonist ivuxolimab. Receptors originate from an adult with an advanced solid tumor such as melanoma, head and neck, liver or kidney cancer.

The chain joins TRBV7-2 to TRBJ2-2, with 8 nucleotides matching TRBD1. The germline V gene has CDR1 SGHTA and CDR2 FQGNSA. This CDR3 spans 15 amino acids. V was clipped by 3 bases and J by 7 bases; unmatched bases: 7. CDR3 sequence (DNA): TGTGCCAGCAGCTTCGACAGGGGTGTGGGCGGGGAGCTGTTTTTT. It is translated as CASSFDRGVGGELFF.

This sequence joins TRBV7-3 and TRBJ2-1; possible D gene TRBD2, 5 bases. The CDR3 consists of 14 residues. V shed 5 bases and J shed 8 bases, with 16 bases lying between them. The germline CDR1 and CDR2 sequences are SGHTA and FQGTGA. The CDR3 DNA is TGTGCCAGCAGCCCCGAAGGGAGAAACCATGAGCAGTTCTTC. Encoded protein: CASSPEGRNHEQFF.

This sequence joins TRBV28 and TRBJ1-1; tentatively, D is TRBD1 (5 bases). The germline CDR1 and CDR2 sequences are MDHEN and SYDVKM. V was trimmed by 7 bases and J by 11 bases, leaving 23 bases between them. The CDR3 runs 14 residues. CDR3 amino acids: CASIPGGDLLGAFF. The CDR3 DNA follows: TGTGCCAGCATCCCGGGGGGGGACCTCCTCGGGGCTTTCTTT.

The chain joins TRBV7-2 to TRBJ2-7; 10 nucleotides align to TRBD2. This CDR3 spans 18 amino acids. V lost 0 bases to trimming and J lost 4 bases; unmatched junction nucleotides: 12. The germline V gene encodes CDR1 SGHTA and CDR2 FQGNSA. The CDR3 sequence is CASSLAGGGTSGKYEQYF. The CDR3 nucleotides read TGTGCCAGCAGCTTAGCGGGTGGGGGAACTAGCGGGAAGTACGAGCAGTACTTC. The whole variable domain, filled in from reference TRBV7-2 and TRBJ2-7, reads GAGVSQSPSNKVTEKGKDVELRCDPISGHTALYWYRQSLGQGLEFLIYFQGNSAPDKSGLPSDRFSAERTGGSVSTLTIQRTQQEDSAVYLCASSLAGGGTSGKYEQYFGPGTRLTVT.

The V gene is TRBV4-1, the J gene TRBJ2-1; 12 bases are a match to TRBD2. V trimming: 1 base; J trimming: 7 bases; junction bases outside the gene matches: 8. The germline V gene has CDR1 MGHRA and CDR2 YSYEKL. The CDR3 sequence is 17 residues long. This CDR3 reads CASSQAPRLAGANEQFF. The CDR3, as DNA: TGCGCCAGCAGCCAAGCGCCGCGACTAGCGGGAGCTAATGAGCAGTTCTTC.

The CDR3 region has the DNA TGTGCCAGCAGCCTTCGCGGACAGGGGACCTACGAGCAGTACTTC. Its protein product is CASSLRGQGTYEQYF. V usage is TRBV7-2 and J usage is TRBJ2-7; TRBD1 matches 9 bases. This CDR3 is 15 amino acids long. V lost 5 bases and J lost 2; bases outside the gene matches: 7. The germline V gene has CDR1 SGHTA and CDR2 FQGNSA.

This chain joins TRBV6-6 and TRBJ1-1, with unresolved D. The CDR3 extends over 15 amino acids. Germline lookup yields CDR1 MNHNY and CDR2 SVGAGI (reference sequence). Deletions cut 0 bases from V and 2 bases from J, with 10 bases between. DNA for the CDR3: TGTGCCAGCAGTTACTCCCAGGAGATTAACACTGAAGCTTTCTTT. Translated: CASSYSQEINTEAFF.

A word on this clone: One end of the junction fails to match germline, which may point to a read error. The chain uses TRBV28 and TRBJ2-7, with D tentatively TRBD2 (6 bases). Germline loops: CDR1 MDHEN, CDR2 SYDVKM. The CDR3 is 12 residues long. CDR3: CASTLPSGVPLF. The CDR3 nucleotides are TGTGCCAGCACCCTCCCTTCGGGAGTCCCTCTATTC.

The V call is TRBV19, the J call TRBJ1-4, with D maybe TRBD1 (5 bases). Trimming took off 5 bases at V and 8 bases at J, with 15 bases between the two ends. The CDR3 is 14 residues long. Germline V gives CDR1 LNHDA, CDR2 SQIVND (reference sequence). CDR3 amino acids: CASSLYGTAEKLFF. Written as DNA, the CDR3 is TGTGCCAGTAGTCTCTACGGGACCGCAGAAAAACTGTTTTTT.

The chain carries TRBV30 and TRBJ1-1; D unclear. The CDR3 covers 12 residues. V was trimmed by 0 bases and J by 5 bases, leaving 7 bases between them. Germline values: CDR1 GTSNPN, CDR2 SVGIG (reference sequence). DNA for the CDR3: TGTGCCTGGAGTGTATTCAATACTGAAGCTTTCTTT. This translates into CAWSVFNTEAFF.

The chain employs TRBV11-2 and TRBJ2-5; D ambiguous. V was trimmed by 5 bases and J by 5 bases, leaving 12 bases between them. The CDR3 loop spans 13 amino acids. The germline V gene has CDR1 SGHAT and CDR2 FQNNGV. CDR3 DNA: TGTGCCAGCAGCCGAGGATGGACGGAGACCCAGTACTTC. It yields the protein CASSRGWTETQYF.

The V call is TRBV7-3, the J call TRBJ2-2; D perhaps matches TRBD2 (6 bases). Germline CDR1 is SGHTA and CDR2 is FQGTGA. The CDR3 has 15 residues. With 5 bases removed from V and 7 bases from J, the gap between germline ends came to 17 bases. The CDR3 here is CASSATGLSNGELFF. The CDR3 DNA follows: TGTGCCAGCAGCGCTACGGGACTGTCGAACGGGGAGCTGTTTTTT.

J is TRBJ2-5 and V is TRBV10-3; no firm D call. The J call is doubtful: the DNA matches TRBJ2-7 better. The CDR3 consists of 13 residues. Per the germline V gene, CDR1 is ENHRY and CDR2 is SYGVKD. This CDR3 reads CAISAHPSYEQYF. The CDR3 DNA follows: TGTGCCATCAGTGCCCACCCTTCCTACGAGCAGTACTTC.

CDR3 sequence: CASSLSFQGDTQYF. Written as DNA, the CDR3 is TGTGCCAGCAGCTTAAGTTTTCAGGGAGATACGCAGTATTTT. The chain couples TRBV7-2 to TRBJ2-3; perhaps TRBD1 as D (5 bases). The CDR3 covers 14 residues. V lost 2 bases and J 5 bases, leaving 11 bases between the germline ends. CDR1 is SGHTA and CDR2 is FQGNSA in the germline V gene.

The gene calls are TRBV19 and TRBJ1-3; no firm D call. Germline CDR1 LNHDA, CDR2 SQIVND (reference sequence). V lost 8 bases, J lost 0 bases, and 11 bases lay in between. The CDR3 covers 14 residues. As DNA, the CDR3 is TGTGCCAGTCGATACGCTAACTCTGGAAACACCATATATTTT. Amino acids: CASRYANSGNTIYF.